This T cell receptor beta chain was captured by sequencing in a study of beta chain features in type 1 diabetes. For the study at large: Patients and healthy donors were similar in age, gender and cell yields. Summed over all samples, the examined sorted cells came to about 110 million. Study outcomes and limitations: There was a moderate but significant shortening of TCRB CDR3s in all four CD4+ subsets of Type 1 diabetes patients.

On this clone: Its antigen is currently unknown.

Investigators reverse transcribed all isolated RNA, so they sequenced expressed TCRB transcripts. Measured with immunoSEQ multiplex PCR; TCRdb has only the in-frame clones, and not every one. Among some 150,000 clones, 13% were seen once, and the ten largest hold roughly 1.4%. The germline gives CDR1 SQVTM, CDR2 ANQGSEA. CDR3 size: 13 residues. Trimming removed 5 bases at V and 7 bases at J, with 17 bases between. The sample was central memory CD4+ T cells from blood. The V and J genes are TRBV29-1 and TRBJ1-1; D is possibly TRBD1 (6 bases). This clonotype was obtained from a young man with type 1 diabetes. CDR3 sequence reads: CSVRKRGEDEAFF. The CDR3 region has the DNA TGCAGCGTTCGAAAAAGGGGGGAGGATGAAGCTTTCTTT.